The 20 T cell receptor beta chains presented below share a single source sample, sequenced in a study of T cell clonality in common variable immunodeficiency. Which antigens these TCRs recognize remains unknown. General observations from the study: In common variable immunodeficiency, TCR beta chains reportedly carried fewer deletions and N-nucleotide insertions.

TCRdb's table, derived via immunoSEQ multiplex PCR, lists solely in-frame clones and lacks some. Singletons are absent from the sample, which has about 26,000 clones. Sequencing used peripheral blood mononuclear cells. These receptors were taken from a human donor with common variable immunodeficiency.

This CDR3 reads CASSFDRGTEAFF. Partial CDR3 DNA: TGTGCCAGCAGCTTTGACAGGGGAACTGAA. The chain has TRBV7-8 and TRBJ1-1; 8 bases align to TRBD1. Read data end 3 residues before the CDR3 end; the end is taken from the germline J gene. CDR3 size: 13 residues. V gave up 3 bases and J gave up 5 bases; unmatched junction bases: 2. Germline values: CDR1 SGHVS, CDR2 FQNEAQ.

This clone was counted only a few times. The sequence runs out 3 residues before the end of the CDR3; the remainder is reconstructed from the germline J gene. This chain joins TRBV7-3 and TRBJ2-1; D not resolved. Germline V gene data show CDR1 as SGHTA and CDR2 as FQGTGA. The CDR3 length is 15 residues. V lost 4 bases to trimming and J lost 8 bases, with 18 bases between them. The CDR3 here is CASSSLLPRMHEQFF. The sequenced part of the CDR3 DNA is TGTGCCAGCAGCTCATTACTCCCTAGGATGCATGAG.

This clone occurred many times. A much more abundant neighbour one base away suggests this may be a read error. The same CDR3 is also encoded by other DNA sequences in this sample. CDR3 in amino acids: CAWSVRGTGETQYF. CDR3 DNA (partial): TGTGCCTGGAGTGTAAGAGGGACTGGGGAGACC. The genes are TRBV30 and TRBJ2-5; D perhaps matches TRBD2 (6 bases). The read terminates 3 residues ahead of where the CDR3 ends, so the germline J gene completes it. The CDR3 covers 14 residues. Looked up from germline, CDR1 is GTSNPN and CDR2 is SVGIG (reference sequence). With 0 bases removed from V and 5 bases from J, the gap between germline ends came to 13 bases.

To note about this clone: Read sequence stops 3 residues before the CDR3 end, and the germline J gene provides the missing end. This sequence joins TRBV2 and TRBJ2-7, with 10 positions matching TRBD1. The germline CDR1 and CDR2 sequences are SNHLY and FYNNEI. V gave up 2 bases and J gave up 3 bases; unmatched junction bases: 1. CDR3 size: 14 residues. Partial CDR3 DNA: TGTGCCAGCAGTGAAAGGGACAGGGGCTACGAG. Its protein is CASSERDRGYE. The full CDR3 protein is CASSERDRGYEQYF.

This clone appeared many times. The CDR3: CASRPGQGTRQPQHF. The CDR3 bases that were read are TGTGCCAGTAGGCCGGGACAGGGGACTAGGCAGCCC. The V gene is TRBV19, the J gene TRBJ1-5, with TRBD1 matching over 10 bases. With the read ending 3 residues before the CDR3 end, the germline J gene is used to fill in that end. V lost 6 bases to trimming and J lost 7 bases; unmatched junction nucleotides: 9. The CDR3 consists of 15 residues. Per germline, CDR1 LNHDA and CDR2 SQIVND (reference sequence).

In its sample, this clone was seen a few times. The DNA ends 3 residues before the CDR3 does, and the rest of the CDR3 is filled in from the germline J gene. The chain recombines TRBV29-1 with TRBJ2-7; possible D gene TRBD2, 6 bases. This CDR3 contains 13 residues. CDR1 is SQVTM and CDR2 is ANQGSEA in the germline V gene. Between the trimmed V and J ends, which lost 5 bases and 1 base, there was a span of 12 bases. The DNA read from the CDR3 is TGCAGCGTTCGTTTACGGGGGTCCTACGAG. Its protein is CSVRLRGSYE. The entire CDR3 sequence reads CSVRLRGSYEQYF.

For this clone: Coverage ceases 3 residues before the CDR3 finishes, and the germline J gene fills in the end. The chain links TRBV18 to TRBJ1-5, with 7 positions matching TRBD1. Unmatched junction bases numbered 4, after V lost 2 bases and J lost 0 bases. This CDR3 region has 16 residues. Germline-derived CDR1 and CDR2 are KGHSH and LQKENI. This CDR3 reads CASSPGQAYSNQPQHF. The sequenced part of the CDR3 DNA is TGTGCCAGCTCACCAGGACAGGCCTATAGCAATCAGCCC. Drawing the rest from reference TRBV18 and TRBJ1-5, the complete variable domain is NAGVMQNPRHLVRRRGQEARLRCSPMKGHSHVYWYRQLPEEGLKFMVYLQKENIIDESGMPKERFSAEFPKEGPSILRIQQVVRGDSAAYFCASSPGQAYSNQPQHFGDGTRLSIL.

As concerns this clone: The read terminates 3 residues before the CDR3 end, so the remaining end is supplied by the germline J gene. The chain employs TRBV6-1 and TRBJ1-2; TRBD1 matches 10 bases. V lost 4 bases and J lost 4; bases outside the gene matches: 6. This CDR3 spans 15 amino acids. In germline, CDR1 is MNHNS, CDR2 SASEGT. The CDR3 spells CASSGQGARGYGYTF. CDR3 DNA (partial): TGTGCCAGCAGTGGACAGGGGGCGAGGGGCTATGGC.

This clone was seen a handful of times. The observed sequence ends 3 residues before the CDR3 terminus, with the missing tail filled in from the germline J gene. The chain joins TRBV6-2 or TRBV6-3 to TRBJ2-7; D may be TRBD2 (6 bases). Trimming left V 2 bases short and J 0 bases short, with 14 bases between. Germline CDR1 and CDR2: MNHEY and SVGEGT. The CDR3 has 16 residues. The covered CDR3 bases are TGTGCCAGCAGTTACAGGACTACGGGTAGCTCCTACGAG. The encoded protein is CASSYRTTGSSYE. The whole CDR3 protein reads CASSYRTTGSSYEQYF.

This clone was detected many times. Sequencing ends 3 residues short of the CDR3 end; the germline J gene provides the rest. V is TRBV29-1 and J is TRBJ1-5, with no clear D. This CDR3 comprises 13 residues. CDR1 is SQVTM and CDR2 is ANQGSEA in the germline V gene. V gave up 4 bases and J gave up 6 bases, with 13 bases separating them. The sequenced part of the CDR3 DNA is TGCAGCGTTGTGGGCAGGATCGGTCAGCCC. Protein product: CSVVGRIGQP. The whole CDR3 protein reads CSVVGRIGQPQHF.

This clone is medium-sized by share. CDR3 region: CASSPRRNAGGSNTGELFF. Incomplete CDR3 DNA: TGTGCCAGCTCACCACGACGGAATGCGGGAGGATCGAACACCGGGGAG. V gene TRBV18 combines with J gene TRBJ2-2, with 8 nucleotides matching TRBD2. The sequenced fragment ends 3 residues before the CDR3 boundary, so the rest is inferred from the germline J gene. The germline V gene has CDR1 KGHSH and CDR2 LQKENI. V was pared by 1 base and J by 0 bases, with 10 bases of the junction left unmatched. The CDR3 has 19 amino acids.

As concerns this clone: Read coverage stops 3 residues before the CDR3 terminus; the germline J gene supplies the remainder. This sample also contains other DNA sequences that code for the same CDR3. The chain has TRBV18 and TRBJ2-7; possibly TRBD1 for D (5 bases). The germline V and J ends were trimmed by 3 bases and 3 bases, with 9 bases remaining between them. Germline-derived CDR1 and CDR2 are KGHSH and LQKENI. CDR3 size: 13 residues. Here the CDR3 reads CASSPTQGYEQYF. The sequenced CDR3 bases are TGTGCCAGCTCACCTACCCAGGGCTACGAG. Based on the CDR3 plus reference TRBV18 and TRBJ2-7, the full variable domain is NAGVMQNPRHLVRRRGQEARLRCSPMKGHSHVYWYRQLPEEGLKFMVYLQKENIIDESGMPKERFSAEFPKEGPSILRIQQVVRGDSAAYFCASSPTQGYEQYFGPGTRLTVT.

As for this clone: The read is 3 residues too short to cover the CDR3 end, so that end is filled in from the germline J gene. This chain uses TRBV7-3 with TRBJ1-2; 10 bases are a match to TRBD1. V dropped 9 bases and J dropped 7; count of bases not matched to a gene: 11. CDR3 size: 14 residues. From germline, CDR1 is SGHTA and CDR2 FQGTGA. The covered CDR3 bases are TGTGCCAGTGCTCCCGGGACAGGGGATGTTGGC. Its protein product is CASAPGTGDVG. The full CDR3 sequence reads CASAPGTGDVGYTF. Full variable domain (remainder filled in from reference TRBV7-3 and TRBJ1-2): GAGVSQTPSNKVTEKGKYVELRCDPISGHTALYWYRQSLGQGPEFLIYFQGTGAADDSGLPNDRFFAVRPEGSVSTLKIQRTERGDSAVYLCASAPGTGDVGYTFGSGTRLTVV.

The CDR3 reads CASSSQLDRAGSNQPQHF. Incomplete CDR3 DNA: TGTGCCAGCTCGTCCCAGCTCGACAGAGCAGGTAGCAATCAGCCC. J is TRBJ1-5 and V is TRBV18; the D gene is possibly TRBD1 (5 bases). The read ends 3 residues before the CDR3 terminus; that terminus is restored from the germline J gene. This CDR3 contains 18 residues. The V and J ends lost 6 bases and 0 bases respectively, with 21 bases between them. Looked up from germline, CDR1 is KGHSH and CDR2 is LQKENI.

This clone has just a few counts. The CDR3 is CASSKGQGIGELFF. The part of the CDR3 DNA that was read is TGTGCCAGTAGTAAGGGACAGGGTATCGGGGAG. This chain connects TRBV19 to TRBJ2-2, with 9 bases matching TRBD1. The read is 3 residues too short to cover the CDR3 end, so that end is filled in from the germline J gene. CDR3 length: 14 residues. Per the germline V gene, CDR1 is LNHDA and CDR2 is SQIVND (reference sequence). Germline trimming cut 4 bases from V and 7 bases from J; bases unmatched to any gene: 4.

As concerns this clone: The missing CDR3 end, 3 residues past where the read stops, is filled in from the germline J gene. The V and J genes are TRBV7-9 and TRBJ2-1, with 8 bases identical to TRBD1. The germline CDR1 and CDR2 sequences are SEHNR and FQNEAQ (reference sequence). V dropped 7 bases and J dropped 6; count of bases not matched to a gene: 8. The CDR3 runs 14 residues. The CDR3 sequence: CASKPGQARNEQFF. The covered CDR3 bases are TGTGCCAGCAAGCCGGGACAGGCGCGCAATGAG.

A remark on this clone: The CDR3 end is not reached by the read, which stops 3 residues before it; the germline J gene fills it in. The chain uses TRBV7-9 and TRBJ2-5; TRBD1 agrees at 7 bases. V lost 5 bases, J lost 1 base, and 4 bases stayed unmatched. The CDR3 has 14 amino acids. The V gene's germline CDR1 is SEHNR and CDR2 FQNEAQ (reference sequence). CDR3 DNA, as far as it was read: TGTGCCAGCAGCACTGCAGGGGGCCAAGAGACC. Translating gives CASSTAGGQET. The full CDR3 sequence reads CASSTAGGQETQYF.

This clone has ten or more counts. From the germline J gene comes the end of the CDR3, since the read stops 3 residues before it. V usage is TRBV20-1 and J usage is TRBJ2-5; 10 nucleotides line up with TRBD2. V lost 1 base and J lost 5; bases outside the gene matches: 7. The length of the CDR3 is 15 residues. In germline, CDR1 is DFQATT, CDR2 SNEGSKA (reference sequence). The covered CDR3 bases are TGCAGTGCTAGAGTCCAGCGGGAGGGCCTGGAGACC. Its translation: CSARVQREGLET. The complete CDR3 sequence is CSARVQREGLETQYF.

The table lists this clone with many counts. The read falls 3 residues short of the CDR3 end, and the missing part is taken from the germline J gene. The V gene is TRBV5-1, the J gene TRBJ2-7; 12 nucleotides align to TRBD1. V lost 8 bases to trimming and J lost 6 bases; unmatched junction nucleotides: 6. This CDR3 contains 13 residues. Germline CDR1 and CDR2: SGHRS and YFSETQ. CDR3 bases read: TGCGCCAGTAAGGGACAGGGGGCATTCGAG. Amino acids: CASKGQGAFE. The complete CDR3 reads CASKGQGAFEQYF.

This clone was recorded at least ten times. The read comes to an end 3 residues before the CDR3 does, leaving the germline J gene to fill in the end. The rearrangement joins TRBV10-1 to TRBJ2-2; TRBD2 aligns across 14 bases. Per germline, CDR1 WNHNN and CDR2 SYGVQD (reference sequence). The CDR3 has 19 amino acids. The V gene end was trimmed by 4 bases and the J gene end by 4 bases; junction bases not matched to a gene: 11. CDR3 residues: CASSAGRLAGGSGTGELFF. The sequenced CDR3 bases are TGCGCCAGCAGTGCCGGCCGACTAGCGGGAGGGTCGGGCACCGGGGAG.